These 17 T cell receptor beta chains share one sample of origin, sequenced in a study of cytomegalovirus exposure and HLA in healthy donors. The PCR was carried out with 60 Vbeta primers and 13 Jbeta primers. Profiling relied on immunoSEQ multiplex PCR, and the TCRdb table lists in-frame clones only, not all of them. Here the sample spans about 160,000 clones, over 80% being singletons. The specimen was PBMCs. The receptors were gathered from a boy aged 2 to 9 in good health and CMV-seronegative.

This clone was recorded a few times. This chain uses TRBV27 with TRBJ2-3; TRBD2 matches at 7 bases. The CDR3 length is 14 residues. Germline lookup yields CDR1 MNHEY and CDR2 SMNVEV (reference sequence). Trimming took 3 bases from V and 1 from J; bases not matched to a gene: 1. CDR3 region: CASSLAGGTDTQYF. CDR3 DNA: TGTGCCAGCAGTTTGGCGGGAGGCACAGATACGCAGTATTTT.

The chain is built from TRBV10-3 and TRBJ2-5; D is uncertain. This CDR3 is 16 amino acids long. Germline V gene data show CDR1 as ENHRY and CDR2 as SYGVKD. Trimming pared 6 bases from V and 0 bases from J, leaving 17 bases between. This chain's CDR3 is CAISPGDGLYQETQYF. CDR3 in DNA: TGTGCCATCAGCCCCGGAGATGGGTTGTACCAAGAGACCCAGTACTTC.

V and J are TRBV15 and TRBJ2-3; possibly TRBD2 for D (6 bases). Germline V lookup: CDR1 LNHNV, CDR2 YYDKDF (reference sequence). The CDR3 loop spans 15 amino acids. The V and J ends lost 0 bases and 4 bases respectively, with 11 bases between them. The CDR3 DNA follows: TGTGCCACCAGCAGAGACCGGGACTTCGCAGATACGCAGTATTTT. It is translated as CATSRDRDFADTQYF.

V and J are TRBV7-9 and TRBJ1-1; TRBD1 matches at 11 bases. V shed 5 bases and J 3 bases; nucleotides not matched to a gene: 2. The germline gives CDR1 SEHNR, CDR2 FQNEAQ (reference sequence). The CDR3 runs to 14 residues. In DNA, the CDR3 is TGTGCCAGCAGCGGGGACAGGGGGGACACTGAAGCTTTCTTT. Translating it yields CASSGDRGDTEAFF.

In DNA form, the CDR3 reads TGTGCCAGCAGCGTAGAGGTGAAGGGGGAAAAACTGTTTTTT. Protein sequence: CASSVEVKGEKLFF. This chain joins TRBV9 and TRBJ1-4; TRBD1 might be the D (5 bases). V was pared by 0 bases and J by 8 bases, with 11 bases between. CDR1 and CDR2 from the germline V gene are SGDLS and YYNGEE. CDR3 length equals 14 residues.

V is TRBV6-5 and J is TRBJ1-4; D perhaps matches TRBD1 (6 bases). Looked up from germline, CDR1 is MNHEY and CDR2 is SVGAGI. CDR3 size: 16 residues. With 0 bases removed from V and 4 bases from J, the gap between germline ends came to 12 bases. Written as DNA, the CDR3 is TGTGCCAGCAGTTACTCGCGCGACAGGAGTAATGAAAAACTGTTTTTT. Its protein product is CASSYSRDRSNEKLFF.

This clone has just a few counts. The chain recombines TRBV5-8 with TRBJ2-6; maybe TRBD2 (7 bases). This CDR3 comprises 16 residues. V was trimmed by 3 bases and J by 4 bases, leaving 14 bases between them. Looked up from germline, CDR1 is SGHTS and CDR2 is YDEGEE. The CDR3 region is CASSWGGGEGANVLTF. The CDR3 bases are TGTGCCAGCAGCTGGGGCGGGGGCGAAGGGGCCAACGTCCTGACTTTC. Full variable domain (remainder filled in from reference TRBV5-8 and TRBJ2-6): EAGVTQSPTHLIKTRGQQATLRCSPISGHTSVYWYQQALGLGLQFLLWYDEGEERNRGNFPPRFSGRQFPNYSSELNVNALELEDSALYLCASSWGGGEGANVLTFGAGSRLTVL.

Here the CDR3 DNA reads TGTGCCAGCAGTTCGACACGGTCCTACGAGCAGTACGTC. This sequence encodes CASSSTRSYEQYV. The chain carries TRBV6-6 and TRBJ2-7, with no clear D. V lost 4 bases and J lost 1, with 8 bases in between. The CDR3 loop spans 13 amino acids. CDR1 and CDR2 from the germline V gene are MNHNY and SVGAGI (reference sequence).

The V call is TRBV29-1, the J call TRBJ1-1; D call uncertain. The germline V and J ends were trimmed by 6 bases and 0 bases, with 2 bases remaining between them. Germline CDR1 is SQVTM and CDR2 is ANQGSEA. The CDR3 covers 10 residues. The CDR3 nucleotides read TGCAGCGTCGTGAACACTGAAGCTTTCTTT. Translation gives CSVVNTEAFF.

The chain combines TRBV29-1 with TRBJ1-1; 8 positions agree with TRBD1. The junction had 7 bases not matched to a gene; V was cut back by 7 bases and J by 12 bases. CDR3 length: 10 residues. Germline values: CDR1 SQVTM, CDR2 ANQGSEA. CDR3: CSARTGITFF. Written as DNA, the CDR3 is TGCAGCGCCCGGACAGGGATAACTTTCTTT.

This clone was counted once. The chain recombines TRBV27 with TRBJ2-7, with unresolved D. The germline gives CDR1 MNHEY, CDR2 SMNVEV (reference sequence). The germline V and J ends were trimmed by 6 bases and 1 base, with 16 bases remaining between them. CDR3 length: 15 amino acids. This chain's CDR3 is CASRPLREVSYEQYF. The CDR3 DNA follows: TGTGCCAGCAGGCCCCTCAGAGAGGTTTCCTACGAGCAGTACTTC.

The chain joins TRBV19 to TRBJ1-6; weak D call: TRBD1 (6 bases). V lost 3 bases to trimming and J lost 8 bases, with 11 bases between them. In germline, CDR1 is LNHDA, CDR2 SQIVND (reference sequence). The CDR3 contains 14 residues. The CDR3 bases are TGTGCCAGTAGTATTACAGGGACGCATTCACCCCTCCACTTT. Translation gives CASSITGTHSPLHF.

This chain joins TRBV7-2 and TRBJ2-3, with D unresolved. V was shortened by 6 bases and J by 2 bases, with 15 bases between the two germline ends. Germline V gene data show CDR1 as SGHTA and CDR2 as FQGNSA. The CDR3 totals 15 residues. This CDR3 is CASSSGFLNTDTQYF. DNA of the CDR3: TGTGCCAGCAGTTCCGGGTTTCTAAACACAGATACGCAGTATTTT.

The chain is built from TRBV4-3 and TRBJ2-1; 14 nucleotides match TRBD2. The CDR3 has 14 residues. The germline gives CDR1 LGHNA, CDR2 YSLEER. After removal of 4 bases from V and 10 bases from J, the junction contained 3 bases not matched to a gene. This CDR3 is CASSPGLAGAEQFF. For the CDR3, the DNA is TGCGCCAGCAGCCCGGGACTAGCGGGAGCAGAGCAGTTCTTC.

This chain uses TRBV2 with TRBJ1-1; D remains unclear. CDR3 length: 14 amino acids. V was pared by 7 bases and J by 0 bases, with 12 bases between. Germline V gene sequence: CDR1 SNHLY, CDR2 FYNNEI. CDR3 loop: CASNPTELNTEAFF. The CDR3 DNA is TGTGCCAGCAATCCAACAGAGTTGAACACTGAAGCTTTCTTT.

As for this clone: The same CDR3 arises from other DNA sequences in this sample as well. The V and J genes are TRBV19 and TRBJ2-3, with D possibly matching TRBD2 (5 bases). V gave up 6 bases and J gave up 8 bases, with 18 bases separating them. Germline CDR1 and CDR2: LNHDA and SQIVND (reference sequence). The CDR3 has 14 amino acids. The CDR3 region has the DNA TGTGCCAGTAGCGTAGCGAGGGCAGAAGGTACGCAGTATTTT. It codes for CASSVARAEGTQYF. The full variable domain, rest sourced from reference TRBV19 and TRBJ2-3, is DGGITQSPKYLFRKEGQNVTLSCEQNLNHDAMYWYRQDPGQGLRLIYYSQIVNDFQKGDIAEGYSVSREKKESFPLTVTSAQKNPTAFYLCASSVARAEGTQYFGPGTRLTVL.

This sequence joins TRBV5-1 and TRBJ2-3, with a possible D match to TRBD2 (5 bases). This CDR3 region has 13 residues. Trimming removed 3 bases at V and 5 bases at J, with 10 bases between. In germline, CDR1 is SGHRS, CDR2 YFSETQ. The CDR3 sequence is CASSSEALDTQYF. CDR3 nucleotides: TGCGCCAGCAGCTCGGAGGCCTTAGATACGCAGTATTTT.